This T cell receptor (beta chain) was observed in a study of T-cell memory formation after mild COVID-19. Constant-segment primers and 5'RACE yielded cDNA libraries for TCR alpha and TCR beta, each carrying sample barcodes and UMIs. TCRdb fed the 5' RACE reads into MiXCR, producing one record per CDR3 protein. Seen here are about 400,000 distinct CDR3 sequences, about 22% observed once, and the top ten hold about 12%. The receptor's source is an adult woman who had mild COVID-19 (a few samples of this study predate the infection). Cell type and time point are not known. The specimen sequenced was PBMCs or a T cell subset sorted from them (not recorded which).

This chain's CDR3 is CAISGLSSYEQYF. CDR3 DNA: TGTGCCATCAGTGGCCTGAGCTCCTACGAGCAGTACTTC. The chain links TRBV10-3 to TRBJ2-7; D is uncertain. The CDR3 contains 13 residues. Germline assignment: CDR1 ENHRY and CDR2 SYGVKD. The germline V and J ends were trimmed by 4 bases and 0 bases, with 7 bases remaining between them.